This passage covers 31 T cell receptor beta chains from one sample sequenced in a study of blood T cell repertoires in COVID-19 (dated by TCRdb to 2018 to 2020). Library prep was done by the immunoSEQ multiplex PCR assay. Here the immuneACCESS table is served through TCRdb, limited to in-frame sequences with V and J called. Missing clones are a known gap in these copies; in checked studies unresolved V genes cover under half, and the rest lacks a known reason. Counted in this sample were 200,000 to 250,000 clones; roughly 83% of them appeared once. Of the sample, approximately 1.2% falls within the top ten clones. Sample: PBMCs or T cells enriched from blood (not recorded which). The receptor source for this set is a woman in her forties with acute COVID-19.

This clone appeared a few times. This sequence joins TRBV18 and TRBJ2-2; the D is unclear. V gave up 3 bases and J gave up 1 base, with 6 bases separating them. The CDR3 runs 14 residues. CDR1 and CDR2 from the germline V gene are KGHSH and LQKENI. The DNA of the CDR3 is TGTGCCAGCTCACCGCGAAAGAACACCGGGGAGCTGTTTTTT. It yields the protein CASSPRKNTGELFF.

This chain connects TRBV24-1 to TRBJ2-3, with D perhaps TRBD2 (6 bases). CDR1 is KGHDR, CDR2 SFDVKD, per germline. This CDR3 has 15 residues. V was pared by 1 base and J by 2 bases, with 9 bases between. CDR3 loop: CATSDFVRDTDTQYF. DNA for the CDR3: TGTGCCACCAGTGATTTTGTGCGGGACACAGATACGCAGTATTTT.

The rearrangement joins TRBV5-1 to TRBJ1-4, with 10 bases aligning to TRBD1. CDR1 and CDR2 from the germline V gene are SGHRS and YFSETQ. The J segment lost 6 bases and the V segment lost 8 bases, leaving 13 bases of the junction unmatched. This CDR3 has 16 residues. The DNA of the CDR3 is TGCGCCAGTCATCGGGGACAGGGGTCCGGGCATGAAAAACTGTTTTTT. It codes for CASHRGQGSGHEKLFF.

This clone turned up a few times. V gene TRBV19 combines with J gene TRBJ1-5; D perhaps matches TRBD1 (6 bases). CDR3 length: 15 residues. V gave up 6 bases and J gave up 3 bases, with 15 bases separating them. Germline V gene lookup returns CDR1 LNHDA and CDR2 SQIVND (reference sequence). Here the CDR3 reads CASRPTGQINQPQHF. In DNA form, the CDR3 reads TGTGCCAGTAGGCCGACGGGACAAATCAATCAGCCCCAGCATTTT. Full variable domain (missing parts from reference TRBV19 and TRBJ1-5): DGGITQSPKYLFRKEGQNVTLSCEQNLNHDAMYWYRQDPGQGLRLIYYSQIVNDFQKGDIAEGYSVSREKKESFPLTVTSAQKNPTAFYLCASRPTGQINQPQHFGDGTRLSIL.

The V and J genes are TRBV30 and TRBJ1-1, with TRBD1 identical over 8 bases. From germline, CDR1 is GTSNPN and CDR2 SVGIG (reference sequence). J gave up 4 bases and V 3 bases, and 7 bases lay outside the gene matches. The CDR3 is 14 residues long. CDR3 residues: CAWRGTGRSTEAFF. The CDR3 region has the DNA TGTGCCTGGAGGGGGACAGGCCGTTCCACTGAAGCTTTCTTT. Supplemented by reference TRBV30 and TRBJ1-1, the full variable domain reads SQTIHQWPATLVQPVGSPLSLECTVEGTSNPNLYWYRQAAGRGLQLLFYSVGIGQISSEVPQNLSASRPQDRQFILSSKKLLLSDSGFYLCAWRGTGRSTEAFFGQGTRLTVV.

This rearrangement joins TRBV2 to TRBJ2-5, with D perhaps matching TRBD1 (5 bases). The V end lost 3 bases, the J end lost 5 bases, and 13 bases lay between the germline ends. The CDR3 has 14 amino acids. CDR1 and CDR2 (germline): SNHLY, FYNNEI. As DNA, the CDR3 is TGTGCCAGCAGTGATCAGCAGGGCTCGGAGACCCAGTACTTC. This sequence encodes CASSDQQGSETQYF.

A few counts support this clone. The chain recombines TRBV3-1 (or the pseudogene TRBV3-2) with TRBJ1-2; D is possibly TRBD1 (5 bases). Trimming took off 3 bases at V and 7 bases at J, with 9 bases between the two ends. Germline V gene data show CDR1 as LGHDT and CDR2 as YNNKEL (reference sequence). The CDR3 spans 12 residues. CDR3 in amino acids: CASSHRVSGYTF. As DNA, the CDR3 is TGTGCCAGCAGCCACAGGGTGTCTGGCTACACCTTC.

The CDR3 is CATGLPHTDTQYF. CDR3 DNA sequence: TGTGCCACCGGGCTGCCTCACACAGATACGCAGTATTTT. J is TRBJ2-3 and V is TRBV15, with D uncertain. CDR1 and CDR2 (germline): LNHNV, YYDKDF (reference sequence). The length of the CDR3 is 13 residues. V was shortened by 8 bases and J by 2 bases, with 11 bases between the two germline ends.

This chain joins TRBV27 and TRBJ1-6, with D perhaps TRBD1 (6 bases). The CDR3 runs to 16 residues. The V end lost 6 bases, the J end lost 7 bases, and 19 bases lay between the germline ends. CDR1 is MNHEY, CDR2 SMNVEV, per germline (reference sequence). The CDR3 loop reads CASRRGMQGNNSPLHF. The CDR3, as DNA: TGTGCCAGCAGGCGTGGTATGCAGGGGAACAATTCACCCCTCCACTTT.

This clone was detected a few times. The chain joins TRBV30 to TRBJ1-1; D remains unclear. Trimming removed 1 base at V and 6 bases at J, with 15 bases between. The CDR3 length is 14 residues. Germline loops: CDR1 GTSNPN, CDR2 SVGIG (reference sequence). CDR3 loop: CAWSEGGRFAEAFF. The CDR3, as DNA: TGTGCCTGGAGTGAAGGTGGGAGATTCGCTGAAGCTTTCTTT.

The genes are TRBV5-1 and TRBJ2-5; 11 bases fit TRBD2. From germline, CDR1 is SGHRS and CDR2 YFSETQ. V lost 4 bases and J lost 1; bases outside the gene matches: 6. The CDR3 consists of 16 residues. The CDR3 loop reads CASSKGLAGGQETQYF. The DNA of the CDR3 is TGCGCCAGCAGCAAAGGACTAGCGGGCGGCCAAGAGACCCAGTACTTC.

This clone appeared a few times. The chain employs TRBV11-2 and TRBJ1-3; D uncertain. CDR1 and CDR2 (germline): SGHAT, FQNNGV. The CDR3 is made up of 15 amino acids. The germline V and J ends were trimmed by 4 bases and 5 bases, with 15 bases remaining between them. In DNA form, the CDR3 reads TGTGCCAGCAGCTCCCCGGCGGAATCGCGAAACACCATATATTTT. Encoded protein: CASSSPAESRNTIYF.

The rearrangement joins TRBV19 to TRBJ1-1, with D unresolved. The ends were cut back, 5 bases at V and 4 bases at J, with 17 bases in the middle. The CDR3 sequence is 15 residues long. Per germline, CDR1 LNHDA and CDR2 SQIVND (reference sequence). CDR3 DNA sequence: TGTGCCAGTAGTTCCCCGGGAAGGGCGGCCACTGAAGCTTTCTTT. This translates into CASSSPGRAATEAFF. The variable domain in full, completed from reference TRBV19 and TRBJ1-1, reads DGGITQSPKYLFRKEGQNVTLSCEQNLNHDAMYWYRQDPGQGLRLIYYSQIVNDFQKGDIAEGYSVSREKKESFPLTVTSAQKNPTAFYLCASSSPGRAATEAFFGQGTRLTVV.

This clone has just a few counts. This rearrangement joins TRBV14 to TRBJ2-1; D remains unclear. The CDR3 is 15 amino acids. V dropped 0 bases and J dropped 10 bases, with 16 bases sitting between them. The germline V gene has CDR1 SGHDN and CDR2 FVKESK. The CDR3 bases are TGTGCCAGCAGCCAAGAGTCAGGTTGGATTGGGGAGCAGTTCTTC. The encoded protein is CASSQESGWIGEQFF.

This clone was seen more than once but under ten times. CDR3 sequence (DNA): TGTGCCAGCTCCAAGCGGGGGGGTCCGGAGACCCAGTACTTC. This translates into CASSKRGGPETQYF. The V and J genes are TRBV18 and TRBJ2-5; 10 bases are shared with TRBD2. The CDR3 has 14 amino acids. Per the germline V gene, CDR1 is KGHSH and CDR2 is LQKENI. V gave up 6 bases and J gave up 5 bases; unmatched junction bases: 6. Complete variable domain (other parts from reference TRBV18 and TRBJ2-5): NAGVMQNPRHLVRRRGQEARLRCSPMKGHSHVYWYRQLPEEGLKFMVYLQKENIIDESGMPKERFSAEFPKEGPSILRIQQVVRGDSAAYFCASSKRGGPETQYFGPGTRLLVL.

This clone was detected a few times. The gene calls are TRBV7-2 and TRBJ2-7; 7 nucleotides line up with TRBD2. Germline assignment: CDR1 SGHTA and CDR2 FQGNSA. J gave up 3 bases and V 5 bases, and 10 bases lay outside the gene matches. This CDR3 has 15 amino acids. In nucleotides, the CDR3 is TGTGCCAGCAGCGGCCCGGGGGGTCGGGACTACGAGCAGTACTTC. Amino acids: CASSGPGGRDYEQYF.

The rearrangement uses TRBV5-6 and TRBJ2-3; 8 nucleotides align to TRBD1. The CDR3 is 14 amino acids. J was trimmed by 6 bases and V by 2 bases; bases with no gene match: 5. Germline V gene sequence: CDR1 SGHDT, CDR2 YYEEEE. CDR3 amino acids: CASSLFYRGDTQYF. The CDR3 region has the DNA TGTGCCAGCAGCTTATTTTACAGGGGGGATACGCAGTATTTT.

J is TRBJ1-5 and V is TRBV30; 7 nucleotides match TRBD1. This CDR3 is 13 amino acids long. CDR1 is GTSNPN and CDR2 is SVGIG in the germline V gene (reference sequence). The ends lost 4 bases at V and 5 bases at J; junction bases unmatched: 5. The CDR3 reads CAWTQGPYQPQHF. The CDR3 coding sequence is TGTGCCTGGACACAGGGGCCCTATCAGCCCCAGCATTTT.

This clone showed up just a few times. The chain uses TRBV4-1 and TRBJ1-1, with a possible D match to TRBD1 (5 bases). This CDR3 is built from 14 residues. Looked up from germline, CDR1 is MGHRA and CDR2 is YSYEKL. The V gene lost 4 bases and the J gene lost 7 bases, with 16 bases spanning the gap. CDR3 coding DNA: TGCGCCAGCAGCCCCCGGGGGATGGGCGGTGAAGCTTTCTTT. Encoded protein: CASSPRGMGGEAFF.

The rearrangement links TRBV4-1 to TRBJ2-3; 14 nucleotides match TRBD2. The CDR3 covers 22 residues. V lost 0 bases, J lost 3 bases, and 17 bases stayed unmatched. Germline lookup yields CDR1 MGHRA and CDR2 YSYEKL. CDR3 DNA sequence: TGCGCCAGCAGCCAAGATAGCGGTACAGGGACGGGACTAGCGGGGGCGACAGATACGCAGTATTTT. It encodes CASSQDSGTGTGLAGATDTQYF.

The chain has TRBV21-1 and TRBJ1-6. TRBV21-1 is assigned pseudogene status. The CDR3 sequence is 15 residues long. DNA of the CDR3: TGTGCCAGCAGCAAAGCGCCCCACGGTAATTCACCCCTCCACTTT. Translated, it gives CASSKAPHGNSPLHF.

The rearrangement uses TRBV27 and TRBJ1-5, with D perhaps TRBD1 (5 bases). Germline lookup yields CDR1 MNHEY and CDR2 SMNVEV (reference sequence). The CDR3 covers 15 residues. V was trimmed by 10 bases and J by 4 bases, leaving 20 bases between them. CDR3 amino acids: CATAPGLARNQPQHF. The CDR3 DNA reads TGTGCCACCGCACCGGGACTCGCCAGGAATCAGCCCCAGCATTTT.

This clone was seen a few times. V gene TRBV5-1 combines with J gene TRBJ1-1; possibly TRBD1 for D (5 bases). CDR3 length: 14 residues. Germline CDR1 reads SGHRS; CDR2 reads YFSETQ. The V and J ends lost 3 bases and 1 base respectively, with 10 bases between them. The CDR3 here is CASSWQGWNTEAFF. The CDR3 nucleotides read TGCGCCAGCAGCTGGCAGGGATGGAACACTGAAGCTTTCTTT.

This chain uses TRBV7-3 with TRBJ2-6, with 9 bases that match TRBD1. Germline CDR1 is SGHTA and CDR2 is FQGTGA. Trimming took 3 bases from V and 1 from J; bases not matched to a gene: 7. This CDR3 has 18 residues. As DNA, the CDR3 is TGTGCCAGCAGCTTGCCGGGACAGGGCCTTTCTGGGGCCAACGTCCTGACTTTC. Residues: CASSLPGQGLSGANVLTF.

The chain couples TRBV14 to TRBJ2-1, with 7 bases identical to TRBD2. The CDR3 is made up of 15 amino acids. Trimming removed 3 bases from V and 1 base from J; junction bases left unmatched: 3. Germline V gene data show CDR1 as SGHDN and CDR2 as FVKESK. This chain's CDR3 is CASSHGGSSYNEQFF. The CDR3 DNA sequence: TGTGCCAGCAGCCACGGGGGGAGTTCCTACAATGAGCAGTTCTTC.

The rearrangement links TRBV10-3 to TRBJ2-5; the D is unclear. The V and J ends lost 3 bases and 5 bases respectively, with 13 bases between them. Germline assignment: CDR1 ENHRY and CDR2 SYGVKD. The CDR3 runs 14 residues. CDR3 in DNA: TGTGCCATCAGTGACGGTTACTCGTTCGAGACCCAGTACTTC. Protein sequence: CAISDGYSFETQYF.

This chain links TRBV27 with TRBJ1-2; D is unresolved. CDR3 length: 15 residues. Germline V gene sequence: CDR1 MNHEY, CDR2 SMNVEV (reference sequence). V shed 2 bases and J shed 4 bases, with 14 bases lying between them. The CDR3 here is CASSLGQPNLYGYTF. Written as DNA, the CDR3 is TGTGCCAGCAGTTTAGGGCAGCCAAACCTCTATGGCTACACCTTC.

The gene calls are TRBV28 and TRBJ1-1; 7 nucleotides agree with TRBD1. This CDR3 contains 14 residues. CDR1 and CDR2 from the germline V gene are MDHEN and SYDVKM. V shed 6 bases, J shed 4 bases, and the junction held 8 bases outside the gene matches. DNA of the CDR3: TGTGCCAGCAGGCCAGGGGGGATGAGCACTGAAGCTTTCTTT. Protein product: CASRPGGMSTEAFF. The full variable domain, in which reference TRBV28 and TRBJ1-1 provide the parts outside the CDR3, is DVKVTQSSRYLVKRTGEKVFLECVQDMDHENMFWYRQDPGLGLRLIYFSYDVKMKEKGDIPEGYSVSREKKERFSLILESASTNQTSMYLCASRPGGMSTEAFFGQGTRLTVV.

The chain employs TRBV30 and TRBJ1-1, with D maybe TRBD1 (6 bases). The CDR3 totals 13 residues. Trimming removed 3 bases at V and 5 bases at J, with 13 bases between. The germline CDR1 and CDR2 sequences are GTSNPN and SVGIG (reference sequence). The CDR3 protein is CAWSRQAGTEAFF. As DNA, the CDR3 is TGTGCCTGGAGCAGACAGGCCGGGACTGAAGCTTTCTTT.

The chain is built from TRBV7-2 and TRBJ1-2, with 7 bases identical to TRBD1. The J segment lost 5 bases and the V segment lost 9 bases, leaving 6 bases of the junction unmatched. The CDR3 is made up of 12 amino acids. From germline, CDR1 is SGHTA and CDR2 FQGNSA. The CDR3 nucleotides read TGTGCCAGTACGACAGGGCTTTATGGCTACACCTTC. Protein sequence: CASTTGLYGYTF.

V and J are TRBV28 and TRBJ2-1, with 13 bases aligning to TRBD2. Germline V gene sequence: CDR1 MDHEN, CDR2 SYDVKM. J lost 5 bases, V lost 5 bases, and 18 bases had no gene match. CDR3 size: 20 residues. The CDR3 is CASSDPLGTSGDTVNNEQFF. As DNA, the CDR3 is TGTGCCAGCAGTGATCCTCTGGGGACTAGCGGGGACACCGTGAACAATGAGCAGTTCTTC.